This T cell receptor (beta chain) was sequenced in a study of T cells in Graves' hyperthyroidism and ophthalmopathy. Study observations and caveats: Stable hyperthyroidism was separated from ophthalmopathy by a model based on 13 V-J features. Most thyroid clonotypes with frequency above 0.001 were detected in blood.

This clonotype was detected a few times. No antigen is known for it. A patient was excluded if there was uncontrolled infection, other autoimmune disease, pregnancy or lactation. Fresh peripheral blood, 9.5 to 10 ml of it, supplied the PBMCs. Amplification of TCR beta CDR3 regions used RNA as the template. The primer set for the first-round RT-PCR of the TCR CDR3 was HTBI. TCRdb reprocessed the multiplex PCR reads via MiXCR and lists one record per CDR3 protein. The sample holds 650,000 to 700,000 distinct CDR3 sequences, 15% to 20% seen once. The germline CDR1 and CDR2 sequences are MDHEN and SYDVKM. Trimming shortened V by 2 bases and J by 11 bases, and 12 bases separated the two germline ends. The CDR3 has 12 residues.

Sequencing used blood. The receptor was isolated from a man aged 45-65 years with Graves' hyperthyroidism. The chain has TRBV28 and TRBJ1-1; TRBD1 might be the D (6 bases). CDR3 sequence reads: CASSLRGVDAFF. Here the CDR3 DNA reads TGTGCCAGCAGTTTAAGGGGGGTCGATGCTTTCTTT.